This passage covers 22 T cell receptor beta chains from one sample sequenced in a study of blood T cell repertoires in COVID-19. This table comes from immunoSEQ multiplex PCR, and its TCRdb copy is limited to in-frame clones, with some not included. The sample lists fewer than 80,000 clones; around nine tenths were seen once. Source material: peripheral blood. These receptors came from a woman between 45 and 65 years old with active or convalescent COVID-19.

This chain connects TRBV27 to TRBJ2-3; possible D gene TRBD2, 6 bases. Trimming shortened V by 8 bases and J by 5 bases, and 11 bases separated the two germline ends. Germline-derived CDR1 and CDR2 are MNHEY and SMNVEV (reference sequence). CDR3 length equals 12 residues. In DNA form, the CDR3 reads TGTGCCAGCTCCCCGGGACTAGATACGCAGTATTTT. It codes for CASSPGLDTQYF.

V gene TRBV19 combines with J gene TRBJ1-5; 8 nucleotides agree with TRBD1. Trimming at V came to 8 bases and at J to 5 bases, leaving 2 bases not matched to a gene. The CDR3 consists of 12 residues. Germline CDR1 LNHDA, CDR2 SQIVND (reference sequence). CDR3: CASQQGDQPQHF. The CDR3 region has the DNA TGTGCCAGTCAACAGGGGGATCAGCCCCAGCATTTT.

This chain links TRBV2 with TRBJ2-5; TRBD1 is a possible D gene (6 bases). Germline V lookup: CDR1 SNHLY, CDR2 FYNNEI. V lost 5 bases, J lost 7 bases, and 20 bases lay in between. This CDR3 has 15 amino acids. CDR3 protein: CASSFLTGTTGTQYF. The CDR3 bases are TGTGCCAGCAGTTTTTTAACCGGGACAACTGGGACCCAGTACTTC.

The gene calls are TRBV7-9 and TRBJ1-1; the D is unclear. V dropped 2 bases and J dropped 11 bases, with 15 bases sitting between them. Germline CDR1 is SEHNR and CDR2 is FQNEAQ (reference sequence). This CDR3 comprises 13 residues. CDR3 in DNA: TGTGCCAGCAGCTTACGGGGTAAGAATTTGGCTTTCTTT. This codes for CASSLRGKNLAFF.

The V gene is TRBV5-6, the J gene TRBJ1-2, with D perhaps matching TRBD1 (5 bases). The germline CDR1 and CDR2 sequences are SGHDT and YYEEEE. The CDR3 is 14 amino acids. Trimming shortened V by 6 bases and J by 2 bases, and 14 bases separated the two germline ends. The CDR3 bases are TGTGCCAGCATCCACGGCCGGGGGAACTATGGCTACACCTTC. This gives the protein CASIHGRGNYGYTF.

This sequence joins TRBV25-1 and TRBJ2-1; 14 bases agree with TRBD2. Germline V gene sequence: CDR1 MGHDK, CDR2 SYGVNS. The CDR3 loop spans 17 amino acids. V gave up 0 bases and J gave up 6 bases; unmatched junction bases: 4. CDR3 sequence reads: CASSEYGGLAGVNEQFF. As DNA, the CDR3 is TGTGCCAGCAGTGAATATGGGGGACTAGCGGGAGTCAATGAGCAGTTCTTC.

The chain combines TRBV12-3 or TRBV12-4 with TRBJ1-1; D possibly corresponds to TRBD1 (5 bases). The CDR3 is 13 residues long. V shed 6 bases and J shed 7 bases, with 15 bases lying between them. Here the CDR3 reads CASSLRGFGEAFF. In DNA form, the CDR3 reads TGTGCCAGCAGCCTAAGGGGTTTCGGTGAAGCTTTCTTT.

V usage is TRBV28 and J usage is TRBJ1-1, with 10 bases matching TRBD1. The germline V gene encodes CDR1 MDHEN and CDR2 SYDVKM. V lost 8 bases to trimming and J lost 2 bases; unmatched junction nucleotides: 8. This CDR3 is built from 15 residues. In DNA form, the CDR3 reads TGTGCCAGCCAGGACAGGGGGTTAGGAAACACTGAAGCTTTCTTT. It codes for CASQDRGLGNTEAFF.

DNA of the CDR3: TGTGCCAGCAGCCAAGGACTAGCTCGAACCGAGCAGTACTTC. This translates into CASSQGLARTEQYF. The V and J genes are TRBV14 and TRBJ2-7; TRBD2 agrees at 7 bases. From germline, CDR1 is SGHDN and CDR2 FVKESK. V was pared by 1 base and J by 6 bases, with 6 bases of the junction left unmatched. The CDR3 sequence is 14 residues long.

This chain connects TRBV6-1 to TRBJ1-1; a weak D match, TRBD1 (6 bases). The CDR3 sequence is 17 residues long. V shed 0 bases and J shed 2 bases, with 16 bases lying between them. The germline gives CDR1 MNHNS, CDR2 SASEGT. The CDR3 region has the DNA TGTGCCAGCAGTGAAGCGCTTCAGGGGCGTAGAAACACTGAAGCTTTCTTT. Translated: CASSEALQGRRNTEAFF.

The CDR3 DNA reads TGTGCCAGCACAGGGTACAATGAGCAGTTCTTC. Translated, it gives CASTGYNEQFF. The gene calls are TRBV6-5 and TRBJ2-1; the D gene is possibly TRBD1 (5 bases). This CDR3 spans 11 amino acids. The germline CDR1 and CDR2 sequences are MNHEY and SVGAGI. The V end lost 7 bases, the J end lost 4 bases, and 5 bases lay between the germline ends.

The chain couples TRBV10-3 to TRBJ2-7, with TRBD2 identical over 9 bases. Germline CDR1 ENHRY, CDR2 SYGVKD. The CDR3 covers 13 residues. This CDR3 is CVTGASGAYEQYF. The DNA for the CDR3 is TGTGTCACGGGCGCTAGCGGGGCCTACGAGCAGTACTTC.

This sequence joins TRBV2 and TRBJ1-6, with 9 bases that match TRBD1. This CDR3 contains 15 residues. The J segment lost 5 bases and the V segment lost 1 base, leaving 0 bases of the junction unmatched. Looked up from germline, CDR1 is SNHLY and CDR2 is FYNNEI. CDR3 in amino acids: CASSEGTGDNSPLHF. In nucleotides, the CDR3 is TGTGCCAGCAGTGAAGGGACAGGGGATAATTCACCCCTCCACTTT. The complete variable domain, with remaining parts taken from reference TRBV2 and TRBJ1-6, reads EPEVTQTPSHQVTQMGQEVILRCVPISNHLYFYWYRQILGQKVEFLVSFYNNEISEKSEIFDDQFSVERPDGSNFTLKIRSTKLEDSAMYFCASSEGTGDNSPLHFGNGTRLTVT.

This chain uses TRBV5-1 with TRBJ1-2, with TRBD1 matching over 8 bases. CDR1 and CDR2 (germline): SGHRS, YFSETQ. CDR3 length: 15 amino acids. J lost 3 bases, V lost 4 bases, and 8 bases had no gene match. In nucleotides, the CDR3 is TGCGCCAGCAGCACGACAGGGGAGAGTTACTATGGCTACACCTTC. Protein product: CASSTTGESYYGYTF.

The V call is TRBV14, the J call TRBJ1-1; 8 nucleotides agree with TRBD1. The CDR3 runs 13 residues. Trimming took 5 bases from V and 7 from J; bases not matched to a gene: 6. The germline CDR1 and CDR2 sequences are SGHDN and FVKESK. CDR3 sequence (DNA): TGTGCCAGCAGCGAGGGACAGGTATATGAAGCTTTCTTT. Encoded protein: CASSEGQVYEAFF. The full variable domain, rest sourced from reference TRBV14 and TRBJ1-1, is EAGVTQFPSHSVIEKGQTVTLRCDPISGHDNLYWYRRVMGKEIKFLLHFVKESKQDESGMPNNRFLAERTGGTYSTLKVQPAELEDSGVYFCASSEGQVYEAFFGQGTRLTVV.

V usage is TRBV28 and J usage is TRBJ2-5; tentatively, D is TRBD1 (6 bases). From germline, CDR1 is MDHEN and CDR2 SYDVKM. V was shortened by 4 bases and J by 7 bases, with 16 bases between the two germline ends. The CDR3 is made up of 14 amino acids. The CDR3 is CASSYTTTGATQYF. CDR3 bases: TGTGCCAGCAGTTATACTACGACAGGAGCGACCCAGTACTTC.

This chain joins TRBV2 and TRBJ1-3, with a possible D match to TRBD1 (5 bases). The CDR3 totals 13 residues. V lost 6 bases, J lost 2 bases, and 8 bases lay in between. The germline CDR1 and CDR2 sequences are SNHLY and FYNNEI. CDR3 residues: CASRQVPGNTIYF. In nucleotides, the CDR3 is TGTGCCAGCAGACAGGTGCCTGGAAACACCATATATTTT.

The chain links TRBV5-1 to TRBJ2-7, with 10 bases identical to TRBD2. This CDR3 is 14 amino acids long. Germline trimming cut 5 bases from V and 2 bases from J; bases unmatched to any gene: 4. The germline gives CDR1 SGHRS, CDR2 YFSETQ. Here the CDR3 reads CASSPGTSAYEQYF. The DNA for the CDR3 is TGCGCCAGCAGTCCCGGGACTAGCGCCTACGAGCAGTACTTC.

The CDR3 sequence: CASSLGTSGRRIGNEQFF. CDR3 sequence (DNA): TGCGCCAGCAGCTTGGGGACTAGCGGGAGGAGGATTGGGAATGAGCAGTTCTTC. The chain has TRBV5-1 and TRBJ2-1, with TRBD2 identical over 14 bases. V trimming: 0 bases; J trimming: 7 bases; junction bases outside the gene matches: 9. Germline CDR1 is SGHRS and CDR2 is YFSETQ. CDR3 length: 18 amino acids.

This clone has more than one count but fewer than ten. The chain uses TRBV11-3 and TRBJ1-5, with D perhaps TRBD1 (6 bases). CDR1 and CDR2 from the germline V gene are SGHNT and YENEEA. There are 17 residues in the CDR3. The V end was cut by 5 bases, the J end by 1 base, with 18 bases between. CDR3 sequence: CASSPCHIQGSNQPQHF. Here the CDR3 DNA reads TGTGCCAGCAGCCCTTGCCATATACAGGGCAGCAATCAGCCCCAGCATTTT.

The chain employs TRBV7-3 and TRBJ2-7; 8 positions match TRBD2. V lost 0 bases and J lost 4; bases outside the gene matches: 5. Per germline, CDR1 SGHTA and CDR2 FQGTGA. The CDR3 length is 15 residues. The CDR3 loop reads CASSLTLSGVYEQYF. CDR3 DNA: TGTGCCAGCAGCTTAACGCTTAGCGGGGTGTACGAGCAGTACTTC.

This chain uses TRBV6-1 with TRBJ2-7; D call uncertain. In germline, CDR1 is MNHNS, CDR2 SASEGT. The CDR3 is made up of 11 amino acids. With 2 bases removed from V and 12 bases from J, the gap between germline ends came to 11 bases. This CDR3 is CASSEYAWRYF. CDR3 nucleotides: TGTGCCAGCAGTGAATACGCCTGGAGGTACTTC.